The 4 T cell receptor beta chains given below trace back to one sample, sequenced in a study of blood T cell repertoires in COVID-19 (dated by TCRdb to about 2020). Libraries were prepared through the immunoSEQ multiplex PCR assay. TCRdb's version of the immuneACCESS table is confined to in-frame rearrangements and falls short of the full clone set. An unresolved V gene accounts for under half of the shortfall where checked; the remainder is of unknown origin. This sample lists around 55,000 clones; approximately 90% were detected once. The top ten clonotypes cover about 1.4% of the sample. Sequenced: peripheral blood. These receptors originate from a man between 60 and 70 years old with acute or convalescent COVID-19.

CDR3 sequence (DNA): TGTGCCAGCACGGACCAAGCGGGGCCCTTTCTCGAGCAGTACTTC. Encoded protein: CASTDQAGPFLEQYF. The rearrangement uses TRBV7-2 and TRBJ2-7; 7 positions agree with TRBD2. V lost 7 bases and J lost 6; bases outside the gene matches: 15. There are 15 residues in the CDR3. The germline gives CDR1 SGHTA, CDR2 FQGNSA.

The J gene is TRBJ2-3, the V gene TRBV4-2, with 13 bases identical to TRBD2. J gave up 4 bases and V 2 bases, and 12 bases lay outside the gene matches. CDR1 is LGHNA and CDR2 is YNFKEQ in the germline V gene. There are 19 residues in the CDR3. The CDR3 nucleotides are TGTGCCAGCAGCCAACAACCGTTGACTAGCGGGAGGTGGGCAGATACGCAGTATTTT. Translating gives CASSQQPLTSGRWADTQYF.

This chain uses TRBV7-2 with TRBJ2-3; 7 bases align to TRBD2. Germline V gene lookup returns CDR1 SGHTA and CDR2 FQGNSA. After removal of 0 bases from V and 6 bases from J, the junction contained 6 bases not matched to a gene. This CDR3 has 15 amino acids. The chain's CDR3 is CASSLAASGGDTQYF. CDR3 sequence (DNA): TGTGCCAGCAGCTTAGCGGCTAGCGGAGGGGATACGCAGTATTTT.

The chain carries TRBV30 and TRBJ1-4; possible D gene TRBD1, 5 bases. Between the trimmed V and J ends, which lost 2 bases and 4 bases, there was a span of 11 bases. Germline V gene lookup returns CDR1 GTSNPN and CDR2 SVGIG (reference sequence). This CDR3 spans 14 amino acids. In nucleotides, the CDR3 is TGTGCCTGGAGTATTGGACATAGTAATGAAAAACTGTTTTTT. This translates into CAWSIGHSNEKLFF.